This T cell receptor beta chain was captured by sequencing in a study of blood T cell repertoires in COVID-19. Study details: Italy, Spain and the United States were the sources of the convalescent and acute COVID-19 samples.

As originally analysed: Estimated nucleated cell counts came from reference gene primer amplification. Clones were sequenced by immunoSEQ multiplex PCR, and TCRdb holds only the in-frame ones, with some missing. Clonal size and the V and J genes are those of that table, whereas D and trimming came from the DNA. The sample lists 250,000 to 350,000 clones, 70% to 90% seen once, with under 15% in the top ten. This clone came up once. The clonotype was recovered from a woman aged 55-70 years with acute or convalescent COVID-19. The sequenced material came from peripheral blood.

CDR3 DNA sequence: TGTGCCAGCAGTGAACACCAGGGAGGGACCACTGAAGCTTTCTTT. Protein sequence: CASSEHQGGTTEAFF. This chain uses TRBV6-1 with TRBJ1-1, with D tentatively TRBD1 (5 bases). Per germline, CDR1 MNHNS and CDR2 SASEGT. The CDR3 covers 15 residues. With 2 bases removed from V and 4 bases from J, the gap between germline ends came to 14 bases.